This record concerns one TCR beta chain sequence. The antigen remains unidentified. Germline V gene sequence: CDR1 SGHRS, CDR2 YFSETQ. The V gene lost 1 base and the J gene lost 4 bases, with 18 bases spanning the gap. CDR3 length equals 17 residues. Clones were read by immunoSEQ multiplex PCR, and TCRdb kept only the in-frame ones, dropping some. The sample shows 180,000 or so clones, around 94% of them seen only once. The record originates from a study of T cell responses to AZD1222 COVID-19 vaccine. Study-wide context: Pooled samples include second doses given at about 4 or 12 weeks. Study-wide points: Donors, mostly white British, included more females; clonal diversity was possibly underestimated. Spike-specific TCR breadth rose after two AZD1222 doses, and depth rose as well. Repertoire samples came only from after the peak T cell response.

The clonotype comes from an adult in good health. Sequenced here: peripheral blood, sampled on day 0 of AZD1222 vaccination. The chain joins TRBV5-1 to TRBJ1-3; D is unresolved. The CDR3 nucleotides read TGCGCCAGCAGCTTGTCTTGGAGACAAACATTCGGAAACACCATATATTTT. This codes for CASSLSWRQTFGNTIYF.